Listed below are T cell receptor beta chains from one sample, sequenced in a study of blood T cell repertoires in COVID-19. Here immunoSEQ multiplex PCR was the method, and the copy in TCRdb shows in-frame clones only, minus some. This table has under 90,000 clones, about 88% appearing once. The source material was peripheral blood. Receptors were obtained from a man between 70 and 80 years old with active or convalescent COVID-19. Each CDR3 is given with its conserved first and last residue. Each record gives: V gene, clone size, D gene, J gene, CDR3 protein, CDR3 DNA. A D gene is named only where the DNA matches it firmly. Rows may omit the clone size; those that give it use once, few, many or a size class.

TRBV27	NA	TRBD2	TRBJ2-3	CASSSIAGHTDTQYF	TGTGCCAGCAGCTCCATAGCGGGCCACACAGATACGCAGTATTTT
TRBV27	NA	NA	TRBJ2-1	CASSVASGRRQFF	TGTGCCAGCAGTGTAGCCAGTGGTCGTAGGCAGTTCTTC
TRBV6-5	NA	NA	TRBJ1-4	CASGSVRTTNEKLFF	TGTGCCAGCGGCTCTGTGAGGACAACTAATGAAAAACTGTTTTTT
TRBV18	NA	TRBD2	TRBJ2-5	CASSPNSLLTSGAETQYF	TGTGCCAGCTCACCGAATTCCCTTCTTACTAGCGGGGCTGAGACCCAGTACTTC
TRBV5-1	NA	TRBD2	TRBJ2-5	CASSTGTTGQETQYF	TGCGCCAGCAGCACGGGGACTACGGGGCAAGAGACCCAGTACTTC
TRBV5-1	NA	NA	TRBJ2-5	CASSLGGEETQYF	TGCGCCAGCAGCTTGGGCGGAGAAGAGACCCAGTACTTC
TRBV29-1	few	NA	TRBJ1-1	CSAGPPGMGTEAFF	TGCAGCGCCGGGCCCCCAGGGATGGGCACTGAAGCTTTCTTT
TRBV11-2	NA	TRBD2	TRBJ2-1	CASSFGTSGIGSEQFF	TGTGCCAGCAGCTTCGGGACTAGCGGGATTGGGAGTGAGCAGTTCTTC
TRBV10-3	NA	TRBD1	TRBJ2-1	CAISTGAGQGGYNEQFF	TGTGCCATCAGTACAGGAGCCGGACAGGGGGGGTACAATGAGCAGTTCTTC
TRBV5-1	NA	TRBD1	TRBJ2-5	CASSPHDREETQYF	TGCGCCAGCAGCCCCCACGACAGGGAAGAGACCCAGTACTTC
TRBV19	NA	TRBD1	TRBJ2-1	CASSVLQGSNNEQFF	TGTGCCAGTAGTGTATTACAGGGGTCAAACAATGAGCAGTTCTTC
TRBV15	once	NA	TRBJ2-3	CATSRGTAASTDTQYF	TGTGCCACCAGCAGAGGAACAGCGGCGAGCACAGATACGCAGTATTTT
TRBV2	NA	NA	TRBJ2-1	CASSEAWGGRGNEQFF	TGTGCCAGCAGTGAAGCCTGGGGGGGCCGGGGCAATGAGCAGTTCTTC
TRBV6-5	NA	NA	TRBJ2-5	CASGFGGLQETQYF	TGTGCCAGCGGGTTTGGAGGGTTACAAGAGACCCAGTACTTC
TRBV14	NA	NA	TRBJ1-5	CASRERNQPQHF	TGTGCCAGCAGGGAGCGGAATCAGCCCCAGCATTTT
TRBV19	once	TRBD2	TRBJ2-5	CASSITSGRARETQYF	TGTGCCAGTAGTATAACGAGCGGGAGGGCGAGGGAGACCCAGTACTTC
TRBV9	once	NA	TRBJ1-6	CASSASSGSDSPLHF	TGTGCCAGCAGCGCCAGTTCCGGAAGCGATTCACCCCTCCACTTT
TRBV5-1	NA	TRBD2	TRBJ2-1	CASSATSGDSSYNEQFF	TGCGCCAGCAGCGCGACTAGCGGGGATAGCTCCTACAATGAGCAGTTCTTC
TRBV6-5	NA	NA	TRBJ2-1	CASSLGPGDYNEQFF	TGTGCCAGCAGTCTGGGACCGGGGGATTACAATGAGCAGTTCTTC
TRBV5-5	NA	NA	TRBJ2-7	CASSLGTVTYEQYF	TGTGCCAGCAGCTTGGGGACAGTCACCTACGAGCAGTACTTC
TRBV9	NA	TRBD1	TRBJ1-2	CASSVAGGGQGLNYGYTF	TGTGCCAGCAGCGTAGCTGGAGGGGGACAGGGGTTAAACTATGGCTACACCTTC
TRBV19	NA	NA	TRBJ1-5	CASSSDQPQHF	TGTGCCAGTAGTTCGGATCAGCCCCAGCATTTT
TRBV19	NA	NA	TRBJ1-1	CASSTTGNTEAFF	TGTGCCAGTAGTACGACAGGGAACACTGAAGCTTTCTTT
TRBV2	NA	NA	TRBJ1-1	CASNRRGTVNTEAFF	TGTGCCAGCAATCGAAGGGGTACAGTTAACACTGAAGCTTTCTTT
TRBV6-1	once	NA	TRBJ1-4	CASSEGTASEKLFF	TGTGCCAGCAGTGAAGGGACAGCCAGTGAAAAACTGTTTTTT
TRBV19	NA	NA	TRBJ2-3	CASSSAGADTQYF	TGTGCCAGTAGTTCTGCCGGGGCAGATACGCAGTATTTT
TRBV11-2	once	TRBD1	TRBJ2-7	CASSPIGGPRDEQYF	TGTGCCAGCAGCCCTATAGGGGGCCCCAGAGACGAGCAGTACTTC
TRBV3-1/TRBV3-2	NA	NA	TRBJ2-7	CASSQANRVYEQYF	TGTGCCAGCAGCCAAGCTAACAGGGTCTACGAGCAGTACTTC
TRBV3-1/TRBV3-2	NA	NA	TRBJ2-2	CASSLWQGKNTGELFF	TGTGCCAGCAGCCTATGGCAGGGGAAGAACACCGGGGAGCTGTTTTTT
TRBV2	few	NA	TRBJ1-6	CASSAPGSPLHF	TGTGCCAGCAGTGCACCAGGGTCACCCCTCCACTTT
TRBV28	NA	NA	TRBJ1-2	CASQDIYGYTF	TGTGCCAGCCAGGACATCTATGGCTACACCTTC
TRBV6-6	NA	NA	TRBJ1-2	CASSPSGVGGYTF	TGTGCCAGCAGTCCCTCAGGGGTGGGTGGCTACACCTTC
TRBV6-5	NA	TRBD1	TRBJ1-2	CASSAGQSTYGYTF	TGTGCCAGCAGCGCGGGACAGTCAACCTATGGCTACACCTTC
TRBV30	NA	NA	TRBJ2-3	CAWSVGGGDTQYF	TGTGCCTGGAGTGTTGGGGGAGGAGATACGCAGTATTTT
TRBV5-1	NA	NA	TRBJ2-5	CASSPLASGKETQYF	TGCGCCAGCAGCCCACTAGCTTCGGGAAAAGAGACCCAGTACTTC
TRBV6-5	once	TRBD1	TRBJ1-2	CASSYSYAGGMRGYTF	TGTGCCAGCAGTTACTCGTACGCAGGGGGCATGAGGGGCTACACCTTC
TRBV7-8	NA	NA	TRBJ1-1	CASHETLNTEAFF	TGTGCCAGCCATGAGACACTGAACACTGAAGCTTTCTTT
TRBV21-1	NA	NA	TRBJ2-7	CASSKTKSDSEQYF	TGTGCCAGCAGCAAGACCAAATCCGACAGCGAGCAGTACTTC
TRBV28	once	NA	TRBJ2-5	CASTDITGETQYF	TGTGCCAGCACCGATATAACCGGGGAGACCCAGTACTTC
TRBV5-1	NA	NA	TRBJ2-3	CASSLEAGPSTDTQYF	TGCGCCAGCAGCTTGGAGGCGGGACCAAGCACAGATACGCAGTATTTT
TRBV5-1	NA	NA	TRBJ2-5	CASSRFREETQYF	TGCGCCAGCAGCAGATTCAGGGAAGAGACCCAGTACTTC
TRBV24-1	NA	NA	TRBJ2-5	CATSDPGRPEETQYF	TGTGCCACCAGTGACCCTGGGAGACCTGAAGAGACCCAGTACTTC
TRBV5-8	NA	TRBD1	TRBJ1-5	CASSLGTGDQPQHF	TGTGCCAGCAGCTTGGGGACAGGGGACCAGCCCCAGCATTTT
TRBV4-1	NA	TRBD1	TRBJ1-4	CASSQTGTGIEKLFF	TGCGCCAGCAGCCAAACCGGGACAGGTATTGAAAAACTGTTTTTT